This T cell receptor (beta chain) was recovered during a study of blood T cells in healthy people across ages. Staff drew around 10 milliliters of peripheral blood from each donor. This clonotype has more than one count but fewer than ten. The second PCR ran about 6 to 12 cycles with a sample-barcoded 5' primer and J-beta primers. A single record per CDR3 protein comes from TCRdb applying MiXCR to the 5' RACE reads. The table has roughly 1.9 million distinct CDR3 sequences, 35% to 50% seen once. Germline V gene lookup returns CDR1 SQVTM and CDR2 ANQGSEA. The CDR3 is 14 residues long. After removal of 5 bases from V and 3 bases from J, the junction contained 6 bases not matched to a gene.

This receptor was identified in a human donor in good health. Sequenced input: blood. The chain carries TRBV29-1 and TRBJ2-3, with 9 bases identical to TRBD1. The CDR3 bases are TGCAGCGTTAAGGGACAGGGTTCAACAGATACGCAGTATTTT. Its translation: CSVKGQGSTDTQYF.